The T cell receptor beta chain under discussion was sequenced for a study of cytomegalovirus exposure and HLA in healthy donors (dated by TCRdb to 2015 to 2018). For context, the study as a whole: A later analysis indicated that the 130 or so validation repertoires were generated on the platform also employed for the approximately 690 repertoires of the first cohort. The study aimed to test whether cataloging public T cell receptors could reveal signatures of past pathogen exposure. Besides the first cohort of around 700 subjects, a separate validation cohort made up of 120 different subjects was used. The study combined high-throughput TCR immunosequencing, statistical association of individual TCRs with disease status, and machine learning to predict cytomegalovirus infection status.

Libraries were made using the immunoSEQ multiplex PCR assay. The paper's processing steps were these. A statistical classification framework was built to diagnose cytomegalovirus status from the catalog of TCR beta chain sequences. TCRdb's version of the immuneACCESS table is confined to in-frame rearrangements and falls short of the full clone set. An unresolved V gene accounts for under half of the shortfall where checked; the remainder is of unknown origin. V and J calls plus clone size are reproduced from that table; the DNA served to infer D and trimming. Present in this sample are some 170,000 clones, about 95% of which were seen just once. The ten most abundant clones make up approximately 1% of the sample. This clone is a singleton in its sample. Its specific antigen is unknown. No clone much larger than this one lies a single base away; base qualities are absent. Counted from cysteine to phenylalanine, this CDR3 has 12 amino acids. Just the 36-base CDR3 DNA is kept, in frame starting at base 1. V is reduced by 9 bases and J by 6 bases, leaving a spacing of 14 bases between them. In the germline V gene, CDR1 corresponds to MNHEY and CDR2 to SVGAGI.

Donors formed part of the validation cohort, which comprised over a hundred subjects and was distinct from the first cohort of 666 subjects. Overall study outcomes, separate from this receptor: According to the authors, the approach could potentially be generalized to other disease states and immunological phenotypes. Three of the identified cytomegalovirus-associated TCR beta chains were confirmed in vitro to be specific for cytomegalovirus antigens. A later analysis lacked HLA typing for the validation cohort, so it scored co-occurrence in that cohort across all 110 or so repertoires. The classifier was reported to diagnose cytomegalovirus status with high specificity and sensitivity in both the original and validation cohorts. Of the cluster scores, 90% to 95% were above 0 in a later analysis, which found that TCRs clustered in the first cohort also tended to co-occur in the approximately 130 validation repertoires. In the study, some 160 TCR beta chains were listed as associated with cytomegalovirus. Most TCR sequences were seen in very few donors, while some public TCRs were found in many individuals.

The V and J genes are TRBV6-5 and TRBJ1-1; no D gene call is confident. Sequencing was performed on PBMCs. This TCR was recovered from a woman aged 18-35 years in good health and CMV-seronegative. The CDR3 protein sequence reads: CASLGSKAEAFF. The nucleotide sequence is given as TGTGCCAGTCTGGGCAGTAAGGCTGAAGCTTTCTTT.